The entry below gives a single TCR beta chain sequence along with its context. Antigen specificity is unknown. Trimming stripped 6 bases from V and 0 bases from J, with 6 bases between. Germline V gene sequence: CDR1 LNHDA, CDR2 SQIVND (reference sequence). The length of the CDR3 is 13 residues. The data belong to a study of T cell responses to AZD1222 COVID-19 vaccine. General observations from the study: Sampled repertoires all dated from after the peak T cell response.

This table comes from immunoSEQ multiplex PCR, and its TCRdb copy is limited to in-frame clones, with some not included. The sample carries about 160,000 clones, over 80% recorded once. This clonotype was obtained from an adult in good health. The sample consisted of peripheral blood, taken on day 0 of AZD1222 vaccination. The chain couples TRBV19 to TRBJ1-5; D is unresolved. The CDR3 nucleotides are TGTGCCAGTAGGACGGATAGCAATCAGCCCCAGCATTTT. Amino acids: CASRTDSNQPQHF.